These 7 T cell receptor beta chains came from one sample sequenced in a study of control samples from healthy donors and cancer patients. Profiled with immunoSEQ multiplex PCR; TCRdb holds only in-frame clones, not every one. The sample includes 85,000 to 95,000 clones, roughly four fifths of them seen just once. Sequenced sample: blood. The source is a woman aged 60-75 years in good health.

V and J are TRBV19 and TRBJ1-2, with D possibly TRBD1 on 5 matching bases. The CDR3 consists of 13 residues. CDR1 and CDR2 (germline): LNHDA, SQIVND (reference sequence). V was shortened by 2 bases and J by 1 base, with 5 bases between the two germline ends. The CDR3 here is CASSIQGNYGYTF. CDR3 sequence (DNA): TGTGCCAGTAGTATACAGGGTAACTATGGCTACACCTTC.

The rearrangement joins TRBV6-2 or TRBV6-3 to TRBJ2-3; TRBD2 aligns across 11 bases. CDR3 length: 18 amino acids. V lost 0 bases, J lost 2 bases, and 7 bases stayed unmatched. In germline, CDR1 is MNHEY, CDR2 SVGEGT. DNA of the CDR3: TGTGCCAGCAGTTACTCGATTATAGCGGGGGGGATCACAGATACGCAGTATTTT. This translates into CASSYSIIAGGITDTQYF.

The V call is TRBV28, the J call TRBJ1-4; 8 bases are a match to TRBD1. CDR3 length equals 14 residues. Losses at the gene ends were 6 bases for V and 8 bases for J; bases not matched to a gene: 8. Per the germline V gene, CDR1 is MDHEN and CDR2 is SYDVKM. Written as DNA, the CDR3 is TGTGCCAGCAGCAGGACAGGGCCGAGCGAAAAACTGTTTTTT. It translates to CASSRTGPSEKLFF.

This clone was seen just once. The chain recombines TRBV5-1 with TRBJ2-1; D unclear. CDR1 is SGHRS and CDR2 is YFSETQ in the germline V gene. The germline V and J ends were trimmed by 2 bases and 0 bases, with 6 bases remaining between them. The CDR3 consists of 14 residues. CDR3 protein: CASSLSSSYNEQFF. CDR3 coding DNA: TGCGCCAGCAGCTTATCCAGCTCCTACAATGAGCAGTTCTTC.

The chain links TRBV6-5 to TRBJ1-1, with TRBD1 as a possible D gene (6 bases). This CDR3 comprises 11 residues. CDR1 is MNHEY and CDR2 is SVGAGI in the germline V gene. V gave up 6 bases and J gave up 7 bases, with 9 bases separating them. As DNA, the CDR3 is TGTGCCAGCAGGCGGGGGCATGAAGCTTTCTTT. This sequence encodes CASRRGHEAFF.

The genes are TRBV4-3 and TRBJ1-5; D not resolved. Germline V lookup: CDR1 LGHNA, CDR2 YSLEER. This CDR3 has 15 amino acids. The V end lost 0 bases, the J end lost 7 bases, and 13 bases lay between the germline ends. The CDR3 DNA reads TGCGCCAGCAGCCAAGATATGGGTTTAGGGCAGCCCCAGCATTTT. It specifies CASSQDMGLGQPQHF.

This clone is a singleton in its sample. The CDR3, as DNA: TGTGCCAGCAGTCTATACGACAGGGCAGTACAAGAGACCCAGTACTTC. It specifies CASSLYDRAVQETQYF. The chain joins TRBV6-2 or TRBV6-3 to TRBJ2-5; 7 bases line up with TRBD1. CDR3 length: 16 residues. Trimming took 5 bases from V and 2 from J; bases not matched to a gene: 11. Per germline, CDR1 MNHEY and CDR2 SVGEGT.